A single sample gave rise to the 6 T cell receptor beta chains below, sequenced in a study of technical replicates of blood from several donors. The method was immunoSEQ multiplex PCR; TCRdb's version includes in-frame clones alone and lacks a portion of them. Among 55,000 to 75,000 clones, 92% were seen once, and the ten largest hold less than 0.5%. The specimen sequenced was T cells isolated from PBMCs. These receptors all stem from a human donor in good health.

This chain's CDR3 is CASSLRGLPYEQYF. In DNA form, the CDR3 reads TGTGCCAGCAGCTTAAGAGGACTCCCATACGAGCAGTACTTC. The gene calls are TRBV7-3 and TRBJ2-7; TRBD2 might be the D (5 bases). This CDR3 region has 14 residues. V was cut by 1 base and J by 4 bases, with 11 bases left in between. CDR1 is SGHTA and CDR2 is FQGTGA in the germline V gene.

The chain has TRBV19 and TRBJ1-5; maybe TRBD1 (5 bases). Trimming removed 3 bases at V and 1 base at J, with 13 bases between. The germline gives CDR1 LNHDA, CDR2 SQIVND (reference sequence). The CDR3 consists of 16 residues. CDR3 amino acids: CASSIGDFSSNQPQHF. In nucleotides, the CDR3 is TGTGCCAGTAGTATCGGGGACTTTTCAAGCAATCAGCCCCAGCATTTT.

In this sample, this clone turned up once. The genes are TRBV10-3 and TRBJ1-1; no clear D gene. V lost 1 base, J lost 1 base, and 4 bases lay in between. The CDR3 is made up of 13 amino acids. The germline gives CDR1 ENHRY, CDR2 SYGVKD. CDR3 in amino acids: CAISEYGNTEAFF. The CDR3 bases are TGTGCCATCAGTGAGTACGGGAACACTGAAGCTTTCTTT.

This sequence joins TRBV2 and TRBJ1-5; D unresolved. Germline CDR1 is SNHLY and CDR2 is FYNNEI. CDR3 length equals 14 residues. The germline V and J ends were trimmed by 0 bases and 7 bases, with 10 bases remaining between them. As DNA, the CDR3 is TGTGCCAGCAGTGAAGCAGCCGGGTCCCAGCCCCAGCATTTT. This encodes CASSEAAGSQPQHF.

The V gene is TRBV5-1, the J gene TRBJ2-7, with 7 bases lining up with TRBD1. V gave up 5 bases and J gave up 6 bases; unmatched junction bases: 11. The CDR3 sequence is 14 residues long. Germline V gene lookup returns CDR1 SGHRS and CDR2 YFSETQ. The CDR3 nucleotides read TGCGCCAGCAGTTTTCCGGGACAGCATTCCGAGCAGTACTTC. This codes for CASSFPGQHSEQYF.

This chain connects TRBV5-6 to TRBJ1-5; weak D call: TRBD1 (6 bases). The CDR3 length is 15 residues. Deletions cut 3 bases from V and 4 bases from J, with 14 bases between. Germline CDR1 is SGHDT and CDR2 is YYEEEE. The CDR3 nucleotides are TGTGCCAGCAGCTCCTACGGACAGCTTAATCAGCCCCAGCATTTT. It yields the protein CASSSYGQLNQPQHF.